The present TCR beta chain was sequenced within a study of OX40 agonist ivuxolimab in advanced cancers. Some background on the complete study: The costimulatory receptor OX40 (CD134) was targeted by ivuxolimab, a fully human IgG2 agonistic monoclonal antibody. Intravenous ivuxolimab was administered to patients every 2 weeks at six dose levels: 0.01, 0.1, 0.3, 1.5, 3 and 10 mg/kg. Among the 50 to 55 dose-escalation patients, 19 had hepatocellular carcinoma, about 15 melanoma, 9 renal cell carcinoma and 9 head and neck cancer. In the dose-escalation cohort, 70% to 90% of patients were male, and the mean age was 60 years with a range of roughly 23 to 90. Patients were allowed to have had prior anti-PD-1, anti-PD-L1 or anti-CTLA-4 therapy, and around two fifths of the dose-escalation patients had been treated with checkpoint inhibitors. Three dose-escalation patients achieved partial responses, one with hepatocellular carcinoma and two with cutaneous melanoma. The point of sequencing TCRbeta in the periphery was to test whether ivuxolimab changed TCR sequence diversity and drove clonal T-cell expansion. The monotherapy dose-escalation portion (N ≈ 57 patients) of the phase I ivuxolimab trial is reported in the paper.

Patients with a history of autoimmune disease or receiving systemic immunosuppression were excluded from the trial. Peripheral blood for TCR sequencing was collected from all dose cohorts at baseline, on cycle 4 day 1, and on cycle 7 day 1. The samples were taken from a phase I, first-in-human, multicenter, open-label dose-escalation trial of ivuxolimab. Adults with locally advanced or metastatic melanoma, renal cell carcinoma, hepatocellular carcinoma or head and neck squamous cell carcinoma were enrolled in the trial. Before TCR sequencing, CD4+ T cells and CD8+ T cells from peripheral blood were sorted into separate populations. Points on this clone: Its recognized antigen is unknown. Per-base qualities were not stored, and no clone one base away is much larger.

What the authors observed across the whole study: At doses from 0.1 to 3.0 mg/kg, clonal expansion was seen in both CD4+ and CD8+ blood T cells between baseline and week 6. Low levels of normalized T-cell clonal expansion were also seen in some nonresponding patients. In partial responders in the 0.1-3.0 mg/kg groups, normalized peripheral clonal expansion was found to be among the lowest, especially among CD8+ T cells. After ivuxolimab, more expanded clones were found on average in CD8+ T cells than in CD4+ T cells. The antigen specificity of the clonally expanded peripheral T cells was not determined.

To sequence the TCRbeta CDR3 region, genomic DNA was isolated from the sorted cells. The immunoSEQ Assay was used to sequence the TCRbeta CDR3 regions. As stored in TCRdb, this immuneACCESS dataset retains in-frame rearrangements with V and J assigned. A fraction of the clones does not appear; measured against another copy, unresolved V genes explain less than half of the discrepancy, and the remainder lacks a known reason. Recorded for this sample are more than 85,000 clones; 91% of them occurred a single time. 0.3% to 0.4% of the sample is in the top ten clones. Here the sequenced sample was CD4+ or CD8+ T cells sorted from blood, taken in a trial of the OX40 agonist ivuxolimab. This receptor was obtained from an adult with an advanced solid tumor such as melanoma, head and neck, liver or kidney cancer.

The CDR3 region: CASSLEGGAHQPQHF. Here is the DNA: TGCGCCAGCAGCTTGGAGGGGGGGGCTCATCAGCCCCAGCATTTT. The V and J segments used are TRBV5-1 and TRBJ1-5; a tentative D match to TRBD1 spans 6 bases. Based on the germline V gene, the CDR1 and CDR2 sequences are SGHRS and YFSETQ. V drops 0 bases and J drops 5 bases, leaving 12 bases in between. There are 15 amino acids in the CDR3, from cysteine to phenylalanine inclusive. Just CDR3 DNA is preserved here, 45 bases in frame from base 1.